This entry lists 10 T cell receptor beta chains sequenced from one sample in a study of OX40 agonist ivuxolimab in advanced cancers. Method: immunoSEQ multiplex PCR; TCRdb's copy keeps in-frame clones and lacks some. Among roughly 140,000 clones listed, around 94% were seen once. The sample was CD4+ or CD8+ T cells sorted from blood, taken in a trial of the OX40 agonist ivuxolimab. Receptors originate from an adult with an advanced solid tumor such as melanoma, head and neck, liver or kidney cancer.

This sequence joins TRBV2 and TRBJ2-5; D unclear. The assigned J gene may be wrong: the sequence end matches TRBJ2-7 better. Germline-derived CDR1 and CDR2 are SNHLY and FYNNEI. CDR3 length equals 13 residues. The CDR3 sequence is CASSDWVPHEQYF. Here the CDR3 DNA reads TGTGCCAGCAGTGATTGGGTCCCCCACGAGCAGTACTTC.

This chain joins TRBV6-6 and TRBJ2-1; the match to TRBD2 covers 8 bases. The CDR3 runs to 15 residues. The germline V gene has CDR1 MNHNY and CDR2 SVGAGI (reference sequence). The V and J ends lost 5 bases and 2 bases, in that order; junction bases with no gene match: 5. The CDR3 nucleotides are TGTGCCAGCAGTCCAAGCGGGAGTACCTACAATGAGCAGTTCTTC. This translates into CASSPSGSTYNEQFF.

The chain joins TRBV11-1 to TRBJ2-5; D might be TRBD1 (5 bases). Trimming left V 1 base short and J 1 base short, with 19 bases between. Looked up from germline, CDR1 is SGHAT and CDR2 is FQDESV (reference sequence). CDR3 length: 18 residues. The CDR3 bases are TGTGCCAGCAGCTTAGAGGGTTCCGGACGGCAGGGCCAAGAGACCCAGTACTTC. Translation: CASSLEGSGRQGQETQYF. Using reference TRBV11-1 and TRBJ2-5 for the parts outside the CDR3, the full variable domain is EAEVAQSPRYKITEKSQAVAFWCDPISGHATLYWYRQILGQGPELLVQFQDESVVDDSQLPKDRFSAERLKGVDSTLKIQPAELGDSAMYLCASSLEGSGRQGQETQYFGPGTRLLVL.

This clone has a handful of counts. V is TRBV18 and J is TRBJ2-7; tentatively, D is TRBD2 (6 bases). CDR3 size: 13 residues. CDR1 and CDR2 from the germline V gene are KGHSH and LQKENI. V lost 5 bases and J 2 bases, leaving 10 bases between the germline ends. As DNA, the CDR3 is TGTGCCAGCTCAACTAGCCAAACCTACGAGCAGTACTTC. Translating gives CASSTSQTYEQYF.

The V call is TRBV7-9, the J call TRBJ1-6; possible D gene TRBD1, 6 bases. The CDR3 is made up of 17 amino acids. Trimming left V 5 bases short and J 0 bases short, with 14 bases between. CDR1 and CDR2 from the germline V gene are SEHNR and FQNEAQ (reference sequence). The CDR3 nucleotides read TGTGCCAGCAGCCCAGGACAGCGGGACTCCTATAATTCACCCCTCCACTTT. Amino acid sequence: CASSPGQRDSYNSPLHF.

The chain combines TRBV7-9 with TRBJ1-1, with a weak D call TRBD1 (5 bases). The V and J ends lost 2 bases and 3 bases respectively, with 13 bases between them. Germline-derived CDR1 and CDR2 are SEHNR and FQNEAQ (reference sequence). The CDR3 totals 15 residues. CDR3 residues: CASSLMGVGDTEAFF. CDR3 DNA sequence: TGTGCCAGCAGCTTAATGGGGGTAGGAGACACTGAAGCTTTCTTT. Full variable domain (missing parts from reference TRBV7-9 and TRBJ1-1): DTGVSQNPRHKITKRGQNVTFRCDPISEHNRLYWYRQTLGQGPEFLTYFQNEAQLEKSRLLSDRFSAERPKGSFSTLEIQRTEQGDSAMYLCASSLMGVGDTEAFFGQGTRLTVV.

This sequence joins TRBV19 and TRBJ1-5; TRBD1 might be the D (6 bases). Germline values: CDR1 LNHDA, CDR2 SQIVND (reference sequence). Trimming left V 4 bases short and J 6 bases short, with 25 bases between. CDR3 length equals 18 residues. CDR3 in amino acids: CASSRPRGGSAGLQPQHF. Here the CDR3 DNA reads TGTGCCAGTAGTAGGCCCAGGGGAGGTTCTGCCGGCCTTCAGCCCCAGCATTTT.

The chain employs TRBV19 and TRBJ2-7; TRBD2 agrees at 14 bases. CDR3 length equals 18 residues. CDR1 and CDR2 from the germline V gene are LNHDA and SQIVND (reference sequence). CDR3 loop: CATMPIGLAGGQNYEQYF. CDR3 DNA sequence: TGTGCTACTATGCCCATCGGACTAGCGGGAGGCCAGAACTACGAGCAGTACTTC.

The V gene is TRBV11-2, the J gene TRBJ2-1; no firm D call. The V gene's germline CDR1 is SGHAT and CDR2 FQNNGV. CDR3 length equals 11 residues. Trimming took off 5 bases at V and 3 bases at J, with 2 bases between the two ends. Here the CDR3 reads CASSNYNEQFF. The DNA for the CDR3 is TGTGCCAGCAGCAACTACAATGAGCAGTTCTTC.

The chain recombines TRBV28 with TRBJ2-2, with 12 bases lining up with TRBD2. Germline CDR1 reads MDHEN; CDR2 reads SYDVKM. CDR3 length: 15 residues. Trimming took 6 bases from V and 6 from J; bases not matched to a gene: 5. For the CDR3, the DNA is TGTGCCAGCAGCCTCGGGACTAGCGGGCCCGGGGAGCTGTTTTTT. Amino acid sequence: CASSLGTSGPGELFF.